The clone carrying this T cell receptor beta chain was found a few times. What it recognizes is unknown. TCRdb analysed the 5' RACE reads with MiXCR anew, one entry per CDR3 protein. The repertoire consists of hundreds of thousands of distinct CDR3 sequences, with approximately 5.7% occurring once and the leading ten covering 15%. These data come from a study of T cells after yellow fever vaccination. CDR1 and CDR2 (germline): SGHTA, FQGNSA. Trimming stripped 5 bases from V and 4 bases from J, with 12 bases between. CDR3 length: 13 amino acids. Findings and caveats of the study: Reappearance after the booster was observed for most primary-vaccination clones (96% CD4, roughly 90% CD8).

This chain links TRBV7-2 with TRBJ2-7; TRBD1 is a possible D gene (6 bases). The input for sequencing was PBMCs, taken 5 days after the yellow fever booster vaccination. The TCR sequence derives from a man aged 25-45 years who received the YFV17D yellow fever vaccine. The CDR3 DNA reads TGTGCCAGCAGCCGTACACAGGGATACGAGCAGTACTTC. Protein: CASSRTQGYEQYF.